Below are 23 T cell receptor beta chains sequenced from a single sample in a study of tumor-infiltrating lymphocytes in primary liver carcinoma. Unsorted bulk tissue, roughly 20-32 mg of it, served as the source for co-extraction of RNA and DNA. A constant-region primer primed TCR beta cDNA synthesis from 500 to 550 ng of total RNA. Amplification in three nested multiplex PCR rounds with slightly modified ARM-PCR gave rise to TCR beta libraries. Investigators reported that the first two PCR rounds, at roughly 10 cycles each, used TRBV1-TRBV30 forward primers with a C-beta reverse primer. Each CDR3 protein gets one entry after TCRdb re-called the multiplex PCR reads with MiXCR. The sample shows approximately 190,000 distinct CDR3 sequences, around four fifths of them seen only once. The material sequenced was tumor tissue from primary liver carcinoma. The receptor set was obtained from a man between 40 and 49 years old with primary liver carcinoma and hepatitis B virus infection.

Concerning this clonotype: One end of the junction fails to match germline, which may point to a read error. The chain recombines TRBV11-1 with TRBJ1-2; 7 bases are shared with TRBD1. This CDR3 has 17 amino acids. CDR1 and CDR2 from the germline V gene are SGHAT and FQDESV (reference sequence). The CDR3 protein is CDSSGTGTVIANYGYTF. DNA for the CDR3: TGTGACAGCAGCGGAACCGGGACAGTAATAGCTAATTATGGCTACACCTTC.

The chain carries TRBV29-1 and TRBJ2-1; 7 bases align to TRBD2. J was trimmed by 7 bases and V by 8 bases; bases with no gene match: 14. The CDR3 is 14 residues long. The germline V gene encodes CDR1 SQVTM and CDR2 ANQGSEA. As DNA, the CDR3 is TGCAGCACAAGACTAGCAGGAGGTCGAAATGAGCAGTTCTTC. Translated, it gives CSTRLAGGRNEQFF.

A word on this clonotype: One junction end does not reproduce the germline sequence, and a read error may be involved. The chain employs TRBV6-5 and TRBJ2-3, with TRBD2 identical over 8 bases. Germline CDR1 MNHEY, CDR2 SVGAGI. CDR3 length equals 15 residues. The CDR3 protein is CASNPGLAGTNTPYF. The CDR3 DNA reads as TGTGCCAGCAACCCAGGACTAGCAGGAACAAATACGCCGTATTTT.

The rearrangement links TRBV6-5 to TRBJ2-3, with D perhaps assigned TRBD1 or TRBD2 (5 bases each). The CDR3 is 16 residues long. CDR1 is MNHEY and CDR2 is SVGAGI in the germline V gene. V shed 0 bases and J shed 2 bases, with 12 bases lying between them. This CDR3 reads CASSYSLEGHTDTQYF. CDR3 DNA sequence: TGTGCCAGCAGTTACTCTTTAGAGGGGCACACAGATACGCAGTATTTT.

As regards this clonotype: At one boundary the junction diverges from the germline segment, which might be a read error. The chain combines TRBV28 with TRBJ1-5; 8 bases agree with TRBD1. The closer fit of TRBJ2-3 to the DNA end suggests the J call may be wrong. The germline V gene encodes CDR1 MDHEN and CDR2 SYDVKM. The CDR3 length is 14 residues. CDR3 coding DNA: TGTGTCAGCAGGTCGACAGGGGCTTCCCAGCCCCAGTATTTT. It specifies CVSRSTGASQPQYF.

In regard to this clonotype: The junction differs from germline at one of its ends, possibly a read error. The chain uses TRBV5-4 and TRBJ2-3, with a possible D match to TRBD1 (5 bases). The germline V gene has CDR1 SGHNT and CDR2 YYREEE (reference sequence). This CDR3 region has 15 residues. This CDR3 is CASSLSTGVQDTHYF. The CDR3 DNA sequence: TGCGCCAGCAGCTTGAGTACAGGTGTCCAAGATACGCATTATTTT.

Concerning this clonotype itself: One end of the junction does not line up with germline, which may come from a read error. The gene calls are TRBV6-1 and TRBJ1-1; D unresolved. The CDR3 totals 13 residues. Germline CDR1 is MNHNS and CDR2 is SASEGT. The CDR3 DNA is TGTGCTAGCAGTGGAATGGGGAACACTGAAGCTTTCTTT. Translated: CASSGMGNTEAFF.

About this clonotype: Since a much larger clone is just one base distant, this may be a read error. This sequence joins TRBV5-1 and TRBJ2-5, with 10 bases aligning to TRBD2. CDR1 SGHRS and CDR2 YFSETQ come from the germline V gene. With V trimmed by 5 bases and J by 9 bases, 13 bases remained unmatched. The CDR3 contains 15 residues. In DNA, the CDR3 is TGCGCCAGCAGATCTTCGGGGACTAGCGAGGAGGCCCAGTACTTC. Protein product: CASRSSGTSEEAQYF.

Comments on this clonotype: The final CDR3 position lacks the conserved phenylalanine or tryptophan, pointing to a likely read error. The V gene is TRBV10-3, the J gene TRBJ2-1; D is undetermined. The CDR3 is made up of 13 amino acids. Trimming took 3 bases from V and 8 from J, leaving 11 bases between them. CDR1 and CDR2 (germline): ENHRY, SYGVKD. The CDR3 is CAISEIREDEQFH. In DNA, the CDR3 is TGTGCCATCAGTGAAATTCGTGAGGATGAGCAGTTCCAC.

This chain connects TRBV4-2 to TRBJ1-4; D unresolved. V was clipped by 2 bases and J by 5 bases, with 15 bases between them. The CDR3 totals 16 residues. Germline CDR1 reads LGHNA; CDR2 reads YNFKEQ. The CDR3 region has the DNA TGTGCCAGCAGCCAACGTGCGGCAAGGGCCAATGAAAAACTGTTTTTT. It encodes CASSQRAARANEKLFF.

About this clonotype: The junction departs from germline at one end; a sequencing error may be responsible. V gene TRBV10-3 combines with J gene TRBJ1-1; a possible D gene is TRBD1 (5 bases). The length of the CDR3 is 13 residues. CDR1 and CDR2 (germline): ENHRY, SYGVKD. The CDR3 spells CAIERDVNIEAFF. In DNA form, the CDR3 reads TGTGCCATCGAACGGGACGTAAACATTGAAGCTTTCTTT.

The chain joins TRBV5-1 to TRBJ2-6; a possible D gene is TRBD1 (5 bases). The CDR3 has 15 amino acids. The germline V gene encodes CDR1 SGHRS and CDR2 YFSETQ. Trimming removed 0 bases at V and 6 bases at J, with 10 bases between. CDR3 in DNA: TGCGCCAGCAGCTTGGGTGGGGCTGTGGCCAACGTCCTGACTTTC. This codes for CASSLGGAVANVLTF.

Ten or more counts support this clonotype. V and J are TRBV28 and TRBJ2-1; 9 bases match TRBD2. The V segment lost 5 bases and the J segment 7 bases; nucleotides outside the gene matches: 9. Looked up from germline, CDR1 is MDHEN and CDR2 is SYDVKM. The CDR3 covers 15 residues. The CDR3 region has the DNA TGTGCCAGCAGTCCACCCGGGACTAGCAGGAATGAGCAGTTCTTC. It yields the protein CASSPPGTSRNEQFF. The full variable domain, its missing parts supplied by reference TRBV28 and TRBJ2-1, is DVKVTQSSRYLVKRTGEKVFLECVQDMDHENMFWYRQDPGLGLRLIYFSYDVKMKEKGDIPEGYSVSREKKERFSLILESASTNQTSMYLCASSPPGTSRNEQFFGPGTRLTVL.

The chain has TRBV11-1 and TRBJ2-5; D not resolved. Germline V CDR1 and CDR2: SGHAT, FQDESV (reference sequence). The CDR3 consists of 12 residues. V shed 8 bases and J shed 9 bases, with 16 bases lying between them. In DNA form, the CDR3 reads TGTGCCAGCGACTTAAGATGGAAGGCCCAGTACTTC. It translates to CASDLRWKAQYF. Together with reference TRBV11-1 and TRBJ2-5, the CDR3 gives the full variable domain: EAEVAQSPRYKITEKSQAVAFWCDPISGHATLYWYRQILGQGPELLVQFQDESVVDDSQLPKDRFSAERLKGVDSTLKIQPAELGDSAMYLCASDLRWKAQYFGPGTRLLVL.

Worth noting for this clonotype: At one end, the junction sequence differs from germline, possibly due to a read error. The chain employs TRBV4-3 and TRBJ2-1; TRBD1 might be the D (6 bases). Germline CDR1 LGHNA, CDR2 YSLEER. The CDR3 has 15 residues. The CDR3, as DNA: TGCGCCTGCAGCCCAAGGGGGTGGTCGGTTAATGAGCAGTTCTTC. This encodes CACSPRGWSVNEQFF.

The chain joins TRBV6-1 to TRBJ2-2; 7 bases fit TRBD1. Germline V gene sequence: CDR1 MNHNS, CDR2 SASEGT. After removal of 3 bases from V and 3 bases from J, the junction contained 10 bases not matched to a gene. The CDR3 has 17 amino acids. As DNA, the CDR3 is TGTGCCAGCAGTGACCAAATTGGGACAGTTGACACCGGGGAGCTGTTTTTT. It yields the protein CASSDQIGTVDTGELFF.

The chain recombines TRBV29-1 with TRBJ2-7, with a weak D call TRBD2 (7 bases). From germline, CDR1 is SQVTM and CDR2 ANQGSEA. The CDR3 length is 11 residues. V gave up 5 bases and J gave up 6 bases, with 11 bases separating them. The CDR3 spells CSVKGGGEQYF. The DNA for the CDR3 is TGCAGCGTTAAGGGAGGGGGCGAGCAGTACTTC.

V usage is TRBV6-2 or TRBV6-3 and J usage is TRBJ2-7, with 8 bases matching TRBD2. Trimming at V came to 9 bases and at J to 4 bases, leaving 14 bases not matched to a gene. Per the germline V gene, CDR1 is MNHEY and CDR2 is SVGEGT. The CDR3 runs to 15 residues. DNA for the CDR3: TGTGCCAGTTGTTCCGAGCGGGAGTCGCGATACGAGCAGTACTTC. Its protein product is CASCSERESRYEQYF.

This sequence joins TRBV29-1 and TRBJ1-5; D may be TRBD1 (5 bases). The V end lost 4 bases, the J end lost 15 bases, and 19 bases lay between the germline ends. In germline, CDR1 is SQVTM, CDR2 ANQGSEA. The CDR3 is made up of 12 amino acids. The DNA for the CDR3 is TGCAGCGTTGGCGGGGCGGGGCATCCCAGGCATTTT. Translation gives CSVGGAGHPRHF.

This clonotype has just one count. Germline and junction disagree at one end, which may indicate a read error. This chain connects TRBV4-2 to TRBJ2-2; D remains ambiguous. Germline-derived CDR1 and CDR2 are LGHNA and YNFKEQ. This CDR3 has 14 amino acids. The CDR3 region is CASSQDKVGGELFF. The CDR3 DNA sequence: TGCGCCAGCAGCCAAGATAAGGTAGGAGGGGAGCTGTTTTTT.

This chain connects TRBV30 to TRBJ2-4; 7 nucleotides agree with TRBD1. From germline, CDR1 is GTSNPN and CDR2 SVGIG (reference sequence). The CDR3 has 14 amino acids. The V segment lost 4 bases and the J segment 9 bases; nucleotides outside the gene matches: 12. CDR3 sequence reads: CAWNVLGTVTIQYF. The CDR3 region has the DNA TGTGCCTGGAATGTACTCGGGACAGTGACCATTCAGTACTTC.

Details on this clonotype: The germline gene is not matched at one end of the junction; a read error may be the cause. This chain connects TRBV4-3 to TRBJ2-6; D is undetermined. The CDR3 is 15 amino acids. Germline V gives CDR1 LGHNA, CDR2 YSLEER. CDR3 bases: TGCGCCAGCAGTGACGGAAACTCTGTGGCCAACGTCCTCACTTTC. As protein: CASSDGNSVANVLTF.

The chain carries TRBV12-3 or TRBV12-4 and TRBJ2-7; the D is unclear. V gave up 2 bases and J gave up 13 bases, with 21 bases separating them. The CDR3 has 14 residues. The CDR3 spells CASSLTAELPNPYF. CDR3 in DNA: TGTGCCAGCAGTTTAACGGCGGAACTTCCTAATCCTTACTTC.